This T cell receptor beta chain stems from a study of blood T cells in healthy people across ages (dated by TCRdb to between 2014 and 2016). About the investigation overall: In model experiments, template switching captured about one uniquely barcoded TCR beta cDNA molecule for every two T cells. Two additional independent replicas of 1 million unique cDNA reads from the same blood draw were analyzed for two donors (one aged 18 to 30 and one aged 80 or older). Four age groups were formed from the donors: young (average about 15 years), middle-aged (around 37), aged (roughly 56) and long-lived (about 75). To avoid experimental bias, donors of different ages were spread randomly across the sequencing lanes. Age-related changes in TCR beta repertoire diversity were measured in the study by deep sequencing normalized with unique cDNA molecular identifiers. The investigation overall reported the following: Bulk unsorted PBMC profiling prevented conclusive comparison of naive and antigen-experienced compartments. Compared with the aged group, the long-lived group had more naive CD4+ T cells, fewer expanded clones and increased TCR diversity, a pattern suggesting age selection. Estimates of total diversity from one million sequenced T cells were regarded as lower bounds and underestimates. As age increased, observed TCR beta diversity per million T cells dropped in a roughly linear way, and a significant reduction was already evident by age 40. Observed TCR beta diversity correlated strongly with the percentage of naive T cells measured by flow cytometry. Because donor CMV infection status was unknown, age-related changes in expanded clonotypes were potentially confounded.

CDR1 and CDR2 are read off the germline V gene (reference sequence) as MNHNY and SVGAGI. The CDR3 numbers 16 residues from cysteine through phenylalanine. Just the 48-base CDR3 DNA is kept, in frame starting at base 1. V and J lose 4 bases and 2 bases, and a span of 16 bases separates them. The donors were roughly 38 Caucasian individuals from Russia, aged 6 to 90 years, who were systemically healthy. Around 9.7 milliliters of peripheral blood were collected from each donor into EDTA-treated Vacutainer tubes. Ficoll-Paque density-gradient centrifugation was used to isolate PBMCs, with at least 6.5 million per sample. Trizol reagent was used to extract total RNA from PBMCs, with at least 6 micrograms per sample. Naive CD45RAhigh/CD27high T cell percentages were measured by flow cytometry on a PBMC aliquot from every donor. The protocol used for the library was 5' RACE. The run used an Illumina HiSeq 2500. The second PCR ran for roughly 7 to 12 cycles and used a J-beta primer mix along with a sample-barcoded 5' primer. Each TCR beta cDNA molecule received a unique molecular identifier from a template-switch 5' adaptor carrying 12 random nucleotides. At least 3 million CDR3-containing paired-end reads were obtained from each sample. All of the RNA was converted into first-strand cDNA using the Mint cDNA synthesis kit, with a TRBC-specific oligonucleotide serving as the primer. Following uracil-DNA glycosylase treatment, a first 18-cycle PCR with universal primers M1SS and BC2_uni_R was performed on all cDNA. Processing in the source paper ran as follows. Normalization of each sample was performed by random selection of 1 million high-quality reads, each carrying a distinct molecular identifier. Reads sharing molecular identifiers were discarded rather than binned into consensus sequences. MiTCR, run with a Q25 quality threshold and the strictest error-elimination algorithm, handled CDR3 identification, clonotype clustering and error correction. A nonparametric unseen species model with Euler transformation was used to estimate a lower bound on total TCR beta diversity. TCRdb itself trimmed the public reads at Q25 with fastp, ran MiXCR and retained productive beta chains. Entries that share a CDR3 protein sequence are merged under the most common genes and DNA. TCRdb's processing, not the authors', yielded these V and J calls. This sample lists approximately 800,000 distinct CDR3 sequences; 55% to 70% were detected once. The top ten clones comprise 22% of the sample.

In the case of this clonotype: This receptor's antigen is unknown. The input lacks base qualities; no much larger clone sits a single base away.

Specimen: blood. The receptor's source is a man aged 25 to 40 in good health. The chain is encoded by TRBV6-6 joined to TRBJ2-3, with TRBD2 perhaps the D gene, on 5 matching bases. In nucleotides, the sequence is TGTGCCAGCAGTTTTAACGGGGTTCCCCTCACAGATACGCAGTATTTT. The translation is CASSFNGVPLTDTQYF.